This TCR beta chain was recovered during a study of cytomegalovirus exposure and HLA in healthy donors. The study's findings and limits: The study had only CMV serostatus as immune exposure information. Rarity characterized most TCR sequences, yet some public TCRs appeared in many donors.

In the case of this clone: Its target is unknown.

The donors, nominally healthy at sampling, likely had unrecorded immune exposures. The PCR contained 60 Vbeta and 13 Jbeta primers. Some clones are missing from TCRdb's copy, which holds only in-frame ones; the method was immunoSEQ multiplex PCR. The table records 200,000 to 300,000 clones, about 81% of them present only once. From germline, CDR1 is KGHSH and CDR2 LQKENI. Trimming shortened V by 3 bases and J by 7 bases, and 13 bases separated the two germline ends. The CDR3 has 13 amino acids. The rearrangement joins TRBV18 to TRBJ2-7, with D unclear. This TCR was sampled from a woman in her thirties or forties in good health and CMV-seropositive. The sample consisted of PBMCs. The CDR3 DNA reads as TGTGCCAGCTCACCCACAAGTGAAAGAGAGCAGTACTTC. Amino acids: CASSPTSEREQYF.